The next 20 T cell receptor beta chains were all read from a single sample in a study of shared clonotypes between healthy human individuals. Produced via immunoSEQ multiplex PCR; TCRdb's table is partial and in-frame only. Among around 510,000 clones, approximately 95% were seen once, and the ten largest hold 0.05% to 0.07%. Sequencing was done on a sample of naive CD4+ T cells sorted from blood. Subset meaning: CD45RA+ positively selected. These receptors came from a woman aged 25-40 years in good health.

V and J are TRBV9 and TRBJ1-1; D not certain. Germline CDR1 and CDR2: SGDLS and YYNGEE. There are 12 residues in the CDR3. V lost 5 bases and J 8 bases, leaving 13 bases between the germline ends. In nucleotides, the CDR3 is TGTGCCAGCAGTGATAAGGGAGGCGAAGCTTTCTTT. Encoded protein: CASSDKGGEAFF.

With regard to this clone: This specimen includes other DNA sequences encoding the same CDR3. The J gene is TRBJ1-5, the V gene TRBV27, with 10 bases aligning to TRBD1. Losses at the gene ends were 6 bases for V and 4 bases for J; bases not matched to a gene: 3. Germline assignment: CDR1 MNHEY and CDR2 SMNVEV (reference sequence). The CDR3 has 14 residues. The CDR3 loop is CASSPDRGNQPQHF. CDR3 DNA: TGTGCCAGCAGCCCGGACAGGGGGAATCAGCCCCAGCATTTT.

This rearrangement joins TRBV7-3 to TRBJ2-1; D remains ambiguous. Trimming removed 0 bases at V and 7 bases at J, with 7 bases between. The germline V gene encodes CDR1 SGHTA and CDR2 FQGTGA. The CDR3 has 13 residues. The CDR3 DNA sequence: TGTGCCAGCAGCTTAACTAGGATAAATGAGCAGTTCTTC. Amino acids: CASSLTRINEQFF. Using reference TRBV7-3 and TRBJ2-1 for the parts outside the CDR3, the full variable domain is GAGVSQTPSNKVTEKGKYVELRCDPISGHTALYWYRQSLGQGPEFLIYFQGTGAADDSGLPNDRFFAVRPEGSVSTLKIQRTERGDSAVYLCASSLTRINEQFFGPGTRLTVL.

The rearrangement links TRBV5-5 to TRBJ2-1; D is ambiguous. From germline, CDR1 is SGHKS and CDR2 YYEKEE (reference sequence). Trimming pared 3 bases from V and 5 bases from J, leaving 3 bases between. The CDR3 length is 11 residues. DNA for the CDR3: TGTGCCAGCAGCTCGAACAATGAGCAGTTCTTC. As protein: CASSSNNEQFF.

The CDR3 region is CASSETSGISYEQYF. CDR3 nucleotides: TGTGCCAGCAGTGAGACTAGCGGGATTTCCTACGAGCAGTACTTC. V is TRBV6-6 and J is TRBJ2-7; 11 bases agree with TRBD2. Germline V gene data show CDR1 as MNHNY and CDR2 as SVGAGI (reference sequence). V lost 5 bases and J lost 1; bases outside the gene matches: 4. The CDR3 runs 15 residues.

This clone appeared a single time. This chain links TRBV5-1 with TRBJ2-1; D unclear. Germline CDR1 SGHRS, CDR2 YFSETQ. This CDR3 has 15 amino acids. Trimming pared 0 bases from V and 3 bases from J, leaving 10 bases between. This CDR3 is CASSLDFSLYNEQFF. DNA for the CDR3: TGCGCCAGCAGCTTGGACTTTAGCCTCTACAATGAGCAGTTCTTC. The whole variable domain, remainder taken from reference TRBV5-1 and TRBJ2-1, is KAGVTQTPRYLIKTRGQQVTLSCSPISGHRSVSWYQQTPGQGLQFLFEYFSETQRNKGNFPGRFSGRQFSNSRSEMNVSTLELGDSALYLCASSLDFSLYNEQFFGPGTRLTVL.

This chain uses TRBV6-5 with TRBJ2-7; tentatively, D is TRBD2 (5 bases). Looked up from germline, CDR1 is MNHEY and CDR2 is SVGAGI. The V gene lost 7 bases and the J gene lost 2 bases, with 15 bases spanning the gap. The CDR3 runs 14 residues. The CDR3: CASTPRTPPYEQYF. Written as DNA, the CDR3 is TGTGCCAGCACCCCCCGGACTCCGCCCTACGAGCAGTACTTC.

The CDR3, as DNA: TGTGCCAGCAGCAAATTAGCGGGAGGTCGCAATGAGCAGTTCTTC. Encoded protein: CASSKLAGGRNEQFF. The chain recombines TRBV25-1 with TRBJ2-1; 10 bases fit TRBD2. The junction had 8 bases not matched to a gene; V was cut back by 6 bases and J by 6 bases. The CDR3 has 15 amino acids. Per germline, CDR1 MGHDK and CDR2 SYGVNS.

The rearrangement links TRBV6-5 to TRBJ1-1; a weak D match, TRBD1 (5 bases). This CDR3 has 15 amino acids. V was shortened by 5 bases and J by 2 bases, with 15 bases between the two germline ends. Germline CDR1 MNHEY, CDR2 SVGAGI. In DNA form, the CDR3 reads TGTGCCAGCAGTCAGCCGGGACGCGGAAACACTGAAGCTTTCTTT. Amino acid sequence: CASSQPGRGNTEAFF.

This clone has more than one count but fewer than ten. The CDR3 protein is CASSEASPTYNEQFF. DNA of the CDR3: TGCGCCAGCAGTGAGGCTAGCCCAACCTACAATGAGCAGTTCTTC. The genes are TRBV10-2 and TRBJ2-1; D might be TRBD2 (5 bases). Per germline, CDR1 WSHSY and CDR2 SAAADI. The CDR3 is made up of 15 amino acids. Trimming pared 2 bases from V and 2 bases from J, leaving 10 bases between.

The chain uses TRBV5-4 and TRBJ1-1; 9 nucleotides match TRBD1. The V segment lost 4 bases and the J segment 7 bases; nucleotides outside the gene matches: 14. The CDR3 is 16 amino acids. Germline CDR1 reads SGHNT; CDR2 reads YYREEE (reference sequence). CDR3 protein: CASSKNRGQVKNEAFF. Here the CDR3 DNA reads TGTGCCAGCAGCAAGAACAGGGGGCAAGTAAAGAATGAAGCTTTCTTT.

This clone was detected only once. The V and J genes are TRBV5-4 and TRBJ2-7, with TRBD2 matching over 7 bases. Germline V CDR1 and CDR2: SGHNT, YYREEE (reference sequence). The CDR3 sequence is 15 residues long. The trim removed 2 bases at V and 1 base at J, leaving 6 bases unmatched. CDR3 sequence (DNA): TGTGCCAGCAGCTTTCTTGGCGGGAGTTCCTACGAGCAGTACTTC. This translates into CASSFLGGSSYEQYF.

The gene calls are TRBV28 and TRBJ2-5; the D is unclear. V was cut by 5 bases and J by 0 bases, with 10 bases left in between. CDR1 and CDR2 from the germline V gene are MDHEN and SYDVKM. The CDR3 spans 14 residues. Written as DNA, the CDR3 is TGTGCCAGCAGTAGACTGACGGACCAAGAGACCCAGTACTTC. Its translation is CASSRLTDQETQYF. Full variable domain (remainder filled in from reference TRBV28 and TRBJ2-5): DVKVTQSSRYLVKRTGEKVFLECVQDMDHENMFWYRQDPGLGLRLIYFSYDVKMKEKGDIPEGYSVSREKKERFSLILESASTNQTSMYLCASSRLTDQETQYFGPGTRLLVL.

This chain links TRBV28 with TRBJ2-1; D might be TRBD1 (5 bases). The CDR3 consists of 15 residues. V lost 2 bases and J lost 4, with 12 bases in between. Germline V gene data show CDR1 as MDHEN and CDR2 as SYDVKM. In DNA form, the CDR3 reads TGTGCCAGCAGTTTAATAACAGGAGAATACAATGAGCAGTTCTTC. Residues: CASSLITGEYNEQFF.

This chain joins TRBV6-5 and TRBJ1-4; the D is unclear. CDR1 and CDR2 (germline): MNHEY, SVGAGI. The CDR3 spans 15 residues. V lost 2 bases and J 8 bases, leaving 15 bases between the germline ends. CDR3 coding DNA: TGTGCCAGCAGTTACGGTTCCGGGGTCGAGGAAAAACTGTTTTTT. Translating it yields CASSYGSGVEEKLFF.

The table lists this clone with a count of one. This chain uses TRBV2 with TRBJ2-1; TRBD2 agrees at 11 bases. CDR1 is SNHLY and CDR2 is FYNNEI in the germline V gene. This CDR3 comprises 20 residues. The trim removed 10 bases at V and 5 bases at J, leaving 25 bases unmatched. The CDR3 sequence: CATTRPGGLAGRAIHNEQFF. In DNA, the CDR3 is TGTGCCACCACTCGACCCGGAGGACTAGCGGGTAGAGCTATACACAATGAGCAGTTCTTC.

This chain joins TRBV10-3 and TRBJ2-7; the match to TRBD2 covers 12 bases. The junction had 10 bases not matched to a gene; V was cut back by 6 bases and J by 7 bases. The CDR3 has 15 amino acids. Germline V lookup: CDR1 ENHRY, CDR2 SYGVKD. The CDR3 is CAIRRTSGTTLEQYF. CDR3 sequence (DNA): TGTGCCATCAGACGGACTAGCGGGACCACCTTAGAGCAGTACTTC.

This chain joins TRBV27 and TRBJ2-3, with 7 bases aligning to TRBD1. Germline CDR1 is MNHEY and CDR2 is SMNVEV (reference sequence). The trim removed 4 bases at V and 3 bases at J, leaving 16 bases unmatched. The CDR3 is 18 residues long. CDR3 DNA sequence: TGTGCCAGCAGTTCGATACTACAGGGGCCAAGGGGAACAGATACGCAGTATTTT. Protein sequence: CASSSILQGPRGTDTQYF.

The V gene is TRBV5-4, the J gene TRBJ2-6; tentative D call: TRBD1 (5 bases). The CDR3 has 17 amino acids. The V gene lost 6 bases and the J gene lost 0 bases, with 16 bases spanning the gap. CDR1 is SGHNT, CDR2 YYREEE, per germline (reference sequence). CDR3 region: CASNQARDSSGANVLTF. CDR3 nucleotides: TGTGCCAGCAACCAAGCTAGAGACAGCTCTGGGGCCAACGTCCTGACTTTC.

The chain couples TRBV28 to TRBJ1-4; the D gene is possibly TRBD1 (5 bases). The CDR3 has 15 amino acids. Germline CDR1 and CDR2: MDHEN and SYDVKM. V lost 7 bases and J lost 7, with 19 bases in between. CDR3 sequence (DNA): TGTGCCAGCAAAAATTTGACAAGGGGTAGTGAAAAACTGTTTTTT. This encodes CASKNLTRGSEKLFF.